The 2 T cell receptor beta chains presented below share a single source sample, sequenced in a study of cytomegalovirus exposure and HLA in healthy donors. The method was immunoSEQ multiplex PCR; TCRdb's version includes in-frame clones alone and lacks a portion of them. The sample lists 200,000 to 300,000 clones, roughly 89% seen once, with 2.5% to 3% in the top ten. Sequenced input: PBMCs. The source of these receptors is a man aged 18 to 30 in good health and CMV-seronegative.

The chain joins TRBV11-3 to TRBJ2-7; 7 positions agree with TRBD1. With 5 bases clipped from V and 6 bases from J, the junction kept 7 bases outside the gene matches. Germline-derived CDR1 and CDR2 are SGHNT and YENEEA. The CDR3 spans 13 residues. This chain's CDR3 is CASSPRDSPEQYF. The DNA of the CDR3 is TGTGCCAGCAGCCCCCGGGACAGTCCCGAGCAGTACTTC.

This sequence joins TRBV5-4 and TRBJ2-7; 9 bases agree with TRBD1. After removal of 3 bases from V and 1 base from J, the junction contained 2 bases not matched to a gene. The CDR3 has 14 residues. Germline assignment: CDR1 SGHNT and CDR2 YYREEE (reference sequence). The CDR3 DNA reads as TGTGCCAGCAGCTCCGGGACAGGGTCCTACGAGCAGTACTTC. It yields the protein CASSSGTGSYEQYF.